This T cell receptor (beta chain) was profiled in a study of T cell responses to AZD1222 COVID-19 vaccine. The study pooled second doses at about 4 or about 12 weeks. The protocol was immunoSEQ multiplex PCR, while the TCRdb copy is restricted to in-frame clones and leaves out a portion. The sample lists 100,000 to 150,000 clones; roughly 90% were seen once. V trimming: 0 bases; J trimming: 0 bases; junction bases outside the gene matches: 12. The CDR3 is 20 residues long. Germline CDR1 SGHDN, CDR2 FVKESK. Study-wide results and limits: Seropositive status at baseline applied to only a handful of AZD1222 recipients. Breadth and depth of Spike-specific TCRs rose after two AZD1222 doses. Clonal diversity may have been underestimated in mostly white British donors.

For this clone: Antigen: not known.

The receptor was derived from an adult who received the AZD1222 COVID-19 vaccine. J is TRBJ2-2 and V is TRBV14; 8 nucleotides align to TRBD2. The sample here was peripheral blood, taken 28 days after the second AZD1222 dose. CDR3 nucleotides: TGTGCCAGCAGCCAAGAGCCCCTACTAGCGGACTCTTCGAACACCGGGGAGCTGTTTTTT. Its translation is CASSQEPLLADSSNTGELFF.